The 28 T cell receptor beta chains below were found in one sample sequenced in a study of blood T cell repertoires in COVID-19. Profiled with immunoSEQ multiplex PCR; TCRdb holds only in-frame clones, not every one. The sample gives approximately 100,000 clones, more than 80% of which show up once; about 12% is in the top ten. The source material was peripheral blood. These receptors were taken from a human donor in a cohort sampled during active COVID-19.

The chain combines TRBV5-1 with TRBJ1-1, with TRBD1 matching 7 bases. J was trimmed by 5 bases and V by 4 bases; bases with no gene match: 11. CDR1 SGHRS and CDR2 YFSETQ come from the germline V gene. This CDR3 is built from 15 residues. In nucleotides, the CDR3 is TGCGCCAGCAGCCAGCTACCGGGACAGATGACTGAAGCTTTCTTT. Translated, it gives CASSQLPGQMTEAFF.

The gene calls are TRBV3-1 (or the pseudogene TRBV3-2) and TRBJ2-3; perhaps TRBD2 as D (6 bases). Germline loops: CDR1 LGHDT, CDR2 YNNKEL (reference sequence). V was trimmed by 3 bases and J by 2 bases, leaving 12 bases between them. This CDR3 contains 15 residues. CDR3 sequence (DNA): TGTGCCAGCAGCCAGGTAGCGGCGAACACAGATACGCAGTATTTT. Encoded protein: CASSQVAANTDTQYF.

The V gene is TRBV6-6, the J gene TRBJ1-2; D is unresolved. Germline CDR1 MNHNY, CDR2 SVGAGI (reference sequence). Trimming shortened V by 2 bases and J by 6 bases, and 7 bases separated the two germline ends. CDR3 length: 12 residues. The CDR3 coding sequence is TGTGCCAGCAGTTACCGGGGAGATGGCTACACCTTC. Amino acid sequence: CASSYRGDGYTF.

The CDR3 loop reads CASSERPGYGYTF. The DNA for the CDR3 is TGTGCCAGCAGTGAACGACCAGGCTATGGCTACACCTTC. This chain uses TRBV6-1 with TRBJ1-2; D remains unclear. CDR3 length equals 13 residues. Trimming stripped 2 bases from V and 4 bases from J, with 8 bases between. CDR1 is MNHNS and CDR2 is SASEGT in the germline V gene.

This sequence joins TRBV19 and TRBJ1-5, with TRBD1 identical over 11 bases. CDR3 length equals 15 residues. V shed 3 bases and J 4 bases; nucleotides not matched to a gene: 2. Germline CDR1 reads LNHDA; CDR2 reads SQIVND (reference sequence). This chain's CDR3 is CASSMDRGPNQPQHF. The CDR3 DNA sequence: TGTGCCAGTAGTATGGACAGGGGGCCGAATCAGCCCCAGCATTTT. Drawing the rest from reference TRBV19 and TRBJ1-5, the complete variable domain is DGGITQSPKYLFRKEGQNVTLSCEQNLNHDAMYWYRQDPGQGLRLIYYSQIVNDFQKGDIAEGYSVSREKKESFPLTVTSAQKNPTAFYLCASSMDRGPNQPQHFGDGTRLSIL.

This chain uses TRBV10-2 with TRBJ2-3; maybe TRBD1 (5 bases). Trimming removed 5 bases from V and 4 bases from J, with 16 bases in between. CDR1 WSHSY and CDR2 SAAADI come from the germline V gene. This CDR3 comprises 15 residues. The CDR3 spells CASSLGSQGADTQYF. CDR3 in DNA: TGCGCCAGCAGTTTGGGCAGTCAAGGGGCAGATACGCAGTATTTT.

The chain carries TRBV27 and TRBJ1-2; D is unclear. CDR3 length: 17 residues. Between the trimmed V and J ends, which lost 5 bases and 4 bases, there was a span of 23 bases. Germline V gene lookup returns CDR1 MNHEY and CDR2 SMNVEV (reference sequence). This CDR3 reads CASSPSAVGESTYGYTF. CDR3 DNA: TGTGCCAGCAGTCCCTCGGCGGTCGGGGAGTCAACCTATGGCTACACCTTC.

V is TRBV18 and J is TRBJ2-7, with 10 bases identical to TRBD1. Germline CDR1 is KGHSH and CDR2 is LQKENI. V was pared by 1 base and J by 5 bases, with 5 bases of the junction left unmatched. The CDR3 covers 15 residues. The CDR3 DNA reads TGTGCCAGCTCACCACGGCGACAGGGGGCCAACGAGCAGTACTTC. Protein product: CASSPRRQGANEQYF. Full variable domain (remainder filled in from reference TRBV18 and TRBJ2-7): NAGVMQNPRHLVRRRGQEARLRCSPMKGHSHVYWYRQLPEEGLKFMVYLQKENIIDESGMPKERFSAEFPKEGPSILRIQQVVRGDSAAYFCASSPRRQGANEQYFGPGTRLTVT.

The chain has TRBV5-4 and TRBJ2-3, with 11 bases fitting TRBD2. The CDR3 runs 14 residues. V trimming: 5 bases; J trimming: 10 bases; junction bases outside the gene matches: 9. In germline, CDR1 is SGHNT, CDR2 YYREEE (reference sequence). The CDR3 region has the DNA TGTGCCAGCAGTAGCGGGGGGGCTGCTTGGGCGCAGTATTTT. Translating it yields CASSSGGAAWAQYF.

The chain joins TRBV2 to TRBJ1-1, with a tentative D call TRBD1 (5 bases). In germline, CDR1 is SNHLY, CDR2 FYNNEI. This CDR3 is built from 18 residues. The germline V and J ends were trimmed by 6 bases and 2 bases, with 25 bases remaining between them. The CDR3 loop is CASRALLVQRQKNTEAFF. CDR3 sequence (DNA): TGTGCCAGCAGGGCCCTCCTAGTCCAGCGACAGAAAAACACTGAAGCTTTCTTT.

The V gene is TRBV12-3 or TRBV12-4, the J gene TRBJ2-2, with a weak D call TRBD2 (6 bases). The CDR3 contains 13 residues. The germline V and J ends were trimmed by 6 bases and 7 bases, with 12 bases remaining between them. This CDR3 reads CASRGSGDGELFF. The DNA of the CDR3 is TGTGCCAGCAGGGGGTCGGGGGACGGGGAGCTGTTTTTT.

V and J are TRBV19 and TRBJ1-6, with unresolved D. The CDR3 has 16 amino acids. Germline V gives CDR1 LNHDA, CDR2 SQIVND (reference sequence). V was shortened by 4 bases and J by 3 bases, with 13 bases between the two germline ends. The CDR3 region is CASSSPRLSYNSPLHF. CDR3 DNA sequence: TGTGCCAGTAGTAGTCCTCGACTGAGCTATAATTCACCCCTCCACTTT.

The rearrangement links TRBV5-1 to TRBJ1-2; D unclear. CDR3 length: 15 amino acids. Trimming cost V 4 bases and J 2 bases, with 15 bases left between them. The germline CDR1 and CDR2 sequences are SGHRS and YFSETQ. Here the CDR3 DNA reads TGCGCCAGCAGCGGAGGTTCAGGACCCAACTATGGCTACACCTTC. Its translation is CASSGGSGPNYGYTF.

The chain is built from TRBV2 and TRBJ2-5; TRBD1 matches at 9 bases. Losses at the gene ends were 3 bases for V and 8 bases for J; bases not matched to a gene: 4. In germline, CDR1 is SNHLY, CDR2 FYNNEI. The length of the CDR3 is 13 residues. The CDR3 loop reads CASSDVGQGTQYF. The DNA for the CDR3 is TGTGCCAGCAGTGATGTGGGACAGGGAACCCAGTACTTC.

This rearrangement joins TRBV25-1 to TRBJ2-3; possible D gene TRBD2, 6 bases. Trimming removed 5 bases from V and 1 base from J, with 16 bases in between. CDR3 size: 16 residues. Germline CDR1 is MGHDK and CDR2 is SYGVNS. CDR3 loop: CASSPRGSLGTDTQYF. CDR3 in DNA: TGTGCCAGCAGTCCCCGGGGGTCCCTTGGCACAGATACGCAGTATTTT. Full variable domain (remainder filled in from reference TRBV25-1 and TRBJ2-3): EADIYQTPRYLVIGTGKKITLECSQTMGHDKMYWYQQDPGMELHLIHYSYGVNSTEKGDLSSESTVSRIRTEHFPLTLESARPSHTSQYLCASSPRGSLGTDTQYFGPGTRLTVL.

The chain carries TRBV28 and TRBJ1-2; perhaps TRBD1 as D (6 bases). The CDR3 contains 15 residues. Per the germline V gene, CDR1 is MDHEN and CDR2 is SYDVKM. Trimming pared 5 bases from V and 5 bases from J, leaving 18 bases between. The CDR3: CASSQPMGAVYGYTF. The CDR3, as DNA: TGTGCCAGCAGTCAACCAATGGGGGCGGTTTATGGCTACACCTTC.

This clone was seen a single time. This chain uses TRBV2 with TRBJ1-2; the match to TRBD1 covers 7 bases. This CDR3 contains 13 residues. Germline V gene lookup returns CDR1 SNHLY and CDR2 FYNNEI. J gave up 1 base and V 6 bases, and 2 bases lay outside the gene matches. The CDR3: CASSGQVNYGYTF. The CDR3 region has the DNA TGTGCCAGCAGCGGACAGGTTAACTATGGCTACACCTTC. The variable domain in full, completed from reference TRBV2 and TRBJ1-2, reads EPEVTQTPSHQVTQMGQEVILRCVPISNHLYFYWYRQILGQKVEFLVSFYNNEISEKSEIFDDQFSVERPDGSNFTLKIRSTKLEDSAMYFCASSGQVNYGYTFGSGTRLTVV.

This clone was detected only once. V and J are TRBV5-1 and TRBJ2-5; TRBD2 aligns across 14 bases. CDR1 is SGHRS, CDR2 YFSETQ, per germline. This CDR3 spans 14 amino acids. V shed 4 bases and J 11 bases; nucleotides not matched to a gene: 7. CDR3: CASSPGLAGARQYF. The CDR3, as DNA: TGCGCCAGCAGCCCGGGACTAGCGGGGGCCCGTCAGTACTTC.

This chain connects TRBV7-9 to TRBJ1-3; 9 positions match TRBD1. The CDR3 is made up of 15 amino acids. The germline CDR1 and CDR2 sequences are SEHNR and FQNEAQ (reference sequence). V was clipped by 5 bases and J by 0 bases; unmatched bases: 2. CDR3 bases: TGTGCCAGCAGCAGGGACAGGGTCTCTGGAAACACCATATATTTT. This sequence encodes CASSRDRVSGNTIYF.

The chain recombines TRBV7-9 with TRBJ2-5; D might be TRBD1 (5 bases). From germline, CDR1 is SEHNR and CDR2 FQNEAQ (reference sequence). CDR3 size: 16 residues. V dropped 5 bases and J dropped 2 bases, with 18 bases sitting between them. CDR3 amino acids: CASSRRLDREQETQYF. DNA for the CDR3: TGTGCCAGCAGCCGTAGGCTTGACAGAGAACAAGAGACCCAGTACTTC.

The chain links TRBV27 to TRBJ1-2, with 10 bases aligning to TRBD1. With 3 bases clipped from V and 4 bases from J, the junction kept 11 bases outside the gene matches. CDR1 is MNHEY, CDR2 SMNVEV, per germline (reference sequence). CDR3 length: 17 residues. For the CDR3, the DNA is TGTGCCAGCAGTTTGACCGGGACAGGGGTTGATGGCTATGGCTACACCTTC. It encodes CASSLTGTGVDGYGYTF.

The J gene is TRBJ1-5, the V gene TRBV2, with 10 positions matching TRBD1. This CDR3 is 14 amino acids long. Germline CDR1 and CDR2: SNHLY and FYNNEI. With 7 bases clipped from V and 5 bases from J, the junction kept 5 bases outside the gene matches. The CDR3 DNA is TGTGCCAGCACTCAGGACAGGGGGGATCAGCCCCAGCATTTT. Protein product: CASTQDRGDQPQHF.

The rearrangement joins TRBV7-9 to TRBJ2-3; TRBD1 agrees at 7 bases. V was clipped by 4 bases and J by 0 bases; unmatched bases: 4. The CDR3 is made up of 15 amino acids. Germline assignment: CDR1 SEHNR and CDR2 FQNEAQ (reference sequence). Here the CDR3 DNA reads TGTGCCAGCAGCTCAGACAGGGAGAGCACAGATACGCAGTATTTT. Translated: CASSSDRESTDTQYF.

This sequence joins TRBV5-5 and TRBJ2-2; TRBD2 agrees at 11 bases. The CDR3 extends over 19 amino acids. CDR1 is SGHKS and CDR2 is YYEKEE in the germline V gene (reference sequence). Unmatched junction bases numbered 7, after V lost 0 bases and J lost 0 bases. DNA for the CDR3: TGTGCCAGCAGCTTGGCGGCTAGCGGGGGGAATCCGAACACCGGGGAGCTGTTTTTT. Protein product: CASSLAASGGNPNTGELFF.

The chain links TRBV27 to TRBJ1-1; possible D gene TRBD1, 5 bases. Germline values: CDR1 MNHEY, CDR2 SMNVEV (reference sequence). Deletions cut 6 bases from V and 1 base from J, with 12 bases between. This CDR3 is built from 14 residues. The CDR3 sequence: CASSTRQRNTEAFF. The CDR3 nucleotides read TGTGCCAGCAGCACGAGACAGAGGAACACTGAAGCTTTCTTT.

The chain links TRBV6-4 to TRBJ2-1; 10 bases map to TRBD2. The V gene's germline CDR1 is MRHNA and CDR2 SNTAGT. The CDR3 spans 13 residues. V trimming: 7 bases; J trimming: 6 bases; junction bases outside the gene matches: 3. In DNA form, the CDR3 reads TGTGCCAGCAAACTAGCGGGGTCCAATGAGCAGTTCTTC. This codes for CASKLAGSNEQFF.

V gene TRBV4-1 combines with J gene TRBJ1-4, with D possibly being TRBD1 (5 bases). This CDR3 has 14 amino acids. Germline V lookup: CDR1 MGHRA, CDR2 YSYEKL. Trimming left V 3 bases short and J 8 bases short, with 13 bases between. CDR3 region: CASSQTAGREKLFF. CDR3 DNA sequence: TGCGCCAGCAGCCAGACAGCCGGGCGGGAAAAACTGTTTTTT.

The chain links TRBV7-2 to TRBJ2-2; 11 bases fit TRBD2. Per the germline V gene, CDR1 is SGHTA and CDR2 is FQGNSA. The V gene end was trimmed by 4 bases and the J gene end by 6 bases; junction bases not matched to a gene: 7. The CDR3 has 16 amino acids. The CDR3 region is CASSSIAGGLSGELFF. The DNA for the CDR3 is TGTGCCAGCAGCTCTATAGCGGGGGGGCTTTCCGGGGAGCTGTTTTTT.